This T cell receptor beta chain was identified during a study of blood T cell repertoires in COVID-19. Clones were read by immunoSEQ multiplex PCR, and TCRdb kept only the in-frame ones, dropping some. This table has roughly 260,000 clones, roughly 89% appearing once. Germline V gene data show CDR1 as SGHNT and CDR2 as YENEEA. This CDR3 contains 14 residues. Trimming took 5 bases from V and 6 from J; bases not matched to a gene: 7. V gene TRBV11-3 combines with J gene TRBJ2-3, with 8 nucleotides matching TRBD2. The sequencing input was PBMCs or T cells enriched from blood (not recorded which). The receptor's source is a woman in her twenties or thirties with acute COVID-19. The CDR3 DNA reads as TGTGCCAGCAGCGTCGGGGGGGTGACCGATACGCAGTATTTT. It translates to CASSVGGVTDTQYF.